Listed below are T cell receptor beta chains from one sample, sequenced in a study of blood T cell repertoires in COVID-19. Clones were sequenced by immunoSEQ multiplex PCR, and TCRdb holds only the in-frame ones, with some missing. The top ten clones hold more than 9% of a sample with fewer than 250,000 clones, roughly 80% of them seen once. The material sequenced was peripheral blood. The receptors here all came from an elderly woman with acute or convalescent COVID-19. CDR3s include the opening cysteine and the closing phenylalanine or tryptophan. D genes are given only for firm matches. A row's size may be missing; if present it is once, few, many or a size class.

NA,NA,TRBV10-3,TRBJ1-4,TGTGCCATCAGTGATGGGGGCAGATATGAAAAACTGTTTTTT,CAISDGGRYEKLFF
NA,TRBD1,TRBV19,TRBJ2-3,TGTGCCAGTAGTGTACAGGGGGCAGATACGCAGTATTTT,CASSVQGADTQYF
NA,NA,TRBV27,TRBJ1-1,TGTGCCAGCAGTTTACCCGCAGGAACCTACACTGAAGCTTTCTTT,CASSLPAGTYTEAFF
NA,TRBD2,TRBV19,TRBJ2-7,TGTGCCAGTAGTACGCCGGGGGGCTACGAGCAGTACTTC,CASSTPGGYEQYF
NA,NA,TRBV7-9,TRBJ2-7,TGTGCCAGCGGACAGAACTCCTACGAGCAGTACTTC,CASGQNSYEQYF
NA,TRBD1,TRBV10-2,TRBJ1-2,TGCGCCAGCAGAGACAGGGGGGAAGGGGGCTACACCTTC,CASRDRGEGGYTF
NA,TRBD1,TRBV18,TRBJ2-7,TGTGCCAGCTCACAACCGGGACAGGGGGGGGAACGGGCGCTCTACGAGCAGTACTTC,CASSQPGQGGERALYEQYF
once,TRBD1,TRBV18,TRBJ1-3,TGTGCCAGCTCACCTTTTCCCCCGGGACAGGGGAGCAACACCATATATTTT,CASSPFPPGQGSNTIYF
NA,NA,TRBV6-5,TRBJ1-4,TGTGCCAGCAGTTACTCCACAGAAAAACTGTTTTTT,CASSYSTEKLFF
NA,NA,TRBV18,TRBJ1-2,TGTGCCAGCTCACCGTACGCATTACAGGGTCGCAGTAACTATGGCTACACCTTC,CASSPYALQGRSNYGYTF
NA,TRBD2,TRBV7-2,TRBJ2-5,TGTGCCAGCTCACCCCGGAGGCGGGAGGGCCCGGGGACCCAGTACTTC,CASSPRRREGPGTQYF
NA,TRBD2,TRBV19,TRBJ2-7,TGTGCCAGTAGTTCGGGACTAGCGGTTCGCTCCTACGAGCAGTACTTC,CASSSGLAVRSYEQYF
NA,NA,TRBV10-3,TRBJ1-1,TGTGCCACCAGTCTCACGGGGTTTGAAGCTTTCTTT,CATSLTGFEAFF
once,TRBD1,TRBV30,TRBJ1-2,TGTGCCTGGAGTTCACCGGGACAGAACTATGGCTACACCTTC,CAWSSPGQNYGYTF
NA,NA,TRBV18,TRBJ2-2,TGTGCCAGCTCACCACGGAAAGTGGGGGCGTCGAACACCGGGGAGCTGTTTTTT,CASSPRKVGASNTGELFF
NA,TRBD1,TRBV29-1,TRBJ1-2,TGCAGCGTTGTGGTGGACAGGGTTGAAGGCTACACCTTC,CSVVVDRVEGYTF
once,NA,TRBV6-1,TRBJ2-6,TGTGCCAGCAGTGAAGCGGGGCCCTCTGGGGCCAACGTCCTGACTTTC,CASSEAGPSGANVLTF
NA,NA,TRBV12-3/TRBV12-4,TRBJ1-1,TGTGCCAGCAGTACAACAGGGAACACTGAAGCTTTCTTT,CASSTTGNTEAFF
NA,NA,TRBV5-1,TRBJ2-7,TGCGCCAGCAGCTTGGCGGCGGTTTACGAGCAGTACTTC,CASSLAAVYEQYF
NA,TRBD1,TRBV30,TRBJ2-3,TGTGCCTGGAGTGTGACAGGGGGCGCAGATACGCAGTATTTT,CAWSVTGGADTQYF